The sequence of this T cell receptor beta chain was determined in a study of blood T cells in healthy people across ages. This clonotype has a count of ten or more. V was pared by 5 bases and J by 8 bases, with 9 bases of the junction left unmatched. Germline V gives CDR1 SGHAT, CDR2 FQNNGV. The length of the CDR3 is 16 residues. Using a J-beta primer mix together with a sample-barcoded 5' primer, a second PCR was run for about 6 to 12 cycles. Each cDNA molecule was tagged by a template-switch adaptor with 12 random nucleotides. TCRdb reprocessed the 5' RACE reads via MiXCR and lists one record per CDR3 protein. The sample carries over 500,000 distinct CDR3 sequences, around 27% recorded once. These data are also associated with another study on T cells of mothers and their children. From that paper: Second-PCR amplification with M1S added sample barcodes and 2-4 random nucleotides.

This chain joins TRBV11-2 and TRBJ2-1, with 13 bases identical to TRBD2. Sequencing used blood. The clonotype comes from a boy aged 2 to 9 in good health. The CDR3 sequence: CASSSPGGLAGDEQFF. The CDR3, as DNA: TGTGCCAGCAGCAGCCCGGGAGGACTAGCGGGGGATGAGCAGTTCTTC. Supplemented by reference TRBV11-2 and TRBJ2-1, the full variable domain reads EAGVAQSPRYKIIEKRQSVAFWCNPISGHATLYWYQQILGQGPKLLIQFQNNGVVDDSQLPKDRFSAERLKGVDSTLKIQPAKLEDSAVYLCASSSPGGLAGDEQFFGPGTRLTVL.